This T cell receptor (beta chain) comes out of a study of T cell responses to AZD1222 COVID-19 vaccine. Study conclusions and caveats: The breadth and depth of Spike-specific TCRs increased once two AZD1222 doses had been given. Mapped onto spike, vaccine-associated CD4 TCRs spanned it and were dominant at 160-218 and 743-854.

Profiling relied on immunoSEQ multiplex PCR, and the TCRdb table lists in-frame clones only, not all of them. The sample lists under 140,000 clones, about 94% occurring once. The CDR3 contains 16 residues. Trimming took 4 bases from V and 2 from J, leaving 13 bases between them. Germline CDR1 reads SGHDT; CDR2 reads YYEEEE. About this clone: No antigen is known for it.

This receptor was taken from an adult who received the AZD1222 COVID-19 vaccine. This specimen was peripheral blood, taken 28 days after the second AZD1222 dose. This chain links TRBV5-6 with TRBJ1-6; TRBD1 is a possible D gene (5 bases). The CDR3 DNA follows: TGTGCCAGCAGCCCTGGGGACGGTACCTATAATTCACCCCTCCACTTT. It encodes CASSPGDGTYNSPLHF. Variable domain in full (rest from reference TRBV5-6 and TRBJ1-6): DAGVTQSPTHLIKTRGQQVTLRCSPKSGHDTVSWYQQALGQGPQFIFQYYEEEERQRGNFPDRFSGHQFPNYSSELNVNALLLGDSALYLCASSPGDGTYNSPLHFGNGTRLTVT.